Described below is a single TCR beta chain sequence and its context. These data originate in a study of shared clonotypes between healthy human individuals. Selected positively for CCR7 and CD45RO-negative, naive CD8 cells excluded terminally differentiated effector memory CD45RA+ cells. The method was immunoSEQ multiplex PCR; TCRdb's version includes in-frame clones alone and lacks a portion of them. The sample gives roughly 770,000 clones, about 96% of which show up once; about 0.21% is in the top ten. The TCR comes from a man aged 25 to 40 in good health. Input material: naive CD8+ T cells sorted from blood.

For the CDR3, the DNA is TGCAGCGTTGAAGATGAGCTAGCGACTTACAGGGAGCAGTTCTTC. This encodes CSVEDELATYREQFF. The chain recombines TRBV29-1 with TRBJ2-1, with D perhaps matching TRBD2 (6 bases). The CDR3 covers 15 residues. V was pared by 0 bases and J by 10 bases, with 19 bases between. CDR1 is SQVTM and CDR2 is ANQGSEA in the germline V gene.